This TCR beta chain emerged from a study of T cell repertoires in cytomegalovirus infection. As for the study in general: Selection of CMV epitopes for the study included recently identified HLA-C-restricted and well-studied HLA-B-restricted ones. TCR beta signatures that were public indicated CMV infection and matching HLA type.

This clonotype was counted only a few times. Antigen specificity is unknown. Germline loops: CDR1 SNHLY, CDR2 FYNNEI. This CDR3 is built from 11 residues. V lost 3 bases and J lost 10, with 6 bases in between. Study observations and caveats: Identification of carriers of CMV plus the relevant HLA was performed using cumulative public TCR beta family frequency. Clonotypes of TCR beta that were HLA-C-restricted and CMV-specific dominated the ex vivo response.

TCRdb re-derived calls from the reads in MiXCR, one entry per CDR3 protein. The table shows approximately 300,000 distinct CDR3 sequences, with 20% to 30% occurring only once. This chain uses TRBV2 with TRBJ1-4; no definite D call. The starting material was cultured PBMCs, obtained from culture after CMV antigen stimulation. The sequence was obtained from a human donor in good health (CMV status not recorded). Some clones in this sample may be carry-over from other donors' samples. The CDR3 region has the DNA TGTGCCAGCAGTGACAGTGGAAAACTGTTTTTT. Translation: CASSDSGKLFF.